This T cell receptor (beta chain) was found in a study of CD8+ T cells in alopecia areata. V dropped 4 bases and J dropped 9 bases, with 15 bases sitting between them. Germline V lookup: CDR1 MDHEN, CDR2 SYDVKM. CDR3 length equals 13 residues. cDNA serving as the sequencing template came from extracted, reverse transcribed RNA. The data were produced by immunoSEQ multiplex PCR, yet TCRdb's version contains in-frame clones alone and is incomplete. The table includes 270,000 or so clones, 58% detected once. Specified treatment: oral pan-JAK inhibitor, 5-10 mg twice daily. The sequenced sample was CD4+ T cells sorted from blood, obtained at week 24, from a patient treated with tofacitinib. The sequence derives from a human donor with alopecia areata. The genes are TRBV28 and TRBJ1-2, with D perhaps TRBD1 (5 bases). CDR3 sequence: CASSSVSRESYTF. Written as DNA, the CDR3 is TGTGCCAGCAGTTCTGTCAGCAGGGAGAGCTACACCTTC.